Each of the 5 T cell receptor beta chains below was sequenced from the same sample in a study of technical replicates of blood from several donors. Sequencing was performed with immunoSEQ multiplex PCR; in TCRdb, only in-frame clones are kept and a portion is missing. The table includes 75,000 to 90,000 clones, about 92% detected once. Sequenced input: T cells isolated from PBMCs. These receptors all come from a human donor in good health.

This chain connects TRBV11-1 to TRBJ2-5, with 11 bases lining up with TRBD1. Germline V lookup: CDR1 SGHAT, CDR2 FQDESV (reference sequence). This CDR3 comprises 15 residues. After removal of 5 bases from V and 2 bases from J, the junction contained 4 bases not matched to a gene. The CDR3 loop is CASSGGTGGQETQYF. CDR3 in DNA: TGTGCCAGCAGCGGTGGGACAGGGGGACAAGAGACCCAGTACTTC.

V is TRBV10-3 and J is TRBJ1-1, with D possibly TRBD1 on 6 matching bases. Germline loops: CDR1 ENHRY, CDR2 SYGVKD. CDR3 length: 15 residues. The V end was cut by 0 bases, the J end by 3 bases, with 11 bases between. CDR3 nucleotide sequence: TGTGCCATCAGTGAGTCGACGGGGGGCGACACTGAAGCTTTCTTT. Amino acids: CAISESTGGDTEAFF.

This CDR3 reads CAIGARQGEVNSPLHF. The CDR3 coding sequence is TGTGCCATCGGGGCTCGACAGGGAGAAGTGAATTCACCCCTCCACTTT. The chain couples TRBV10-3 to TRBJ1-6; TRBD1 agrees at 7 bases. The V gene end was trimmed by 8 bases and the J gene end by 7 bases; junction bases not matched to a gene: 14. The germline V gene has CDR1 ENHRY and CDR2 SYGVKD. The CDR3 totals 16 residues.

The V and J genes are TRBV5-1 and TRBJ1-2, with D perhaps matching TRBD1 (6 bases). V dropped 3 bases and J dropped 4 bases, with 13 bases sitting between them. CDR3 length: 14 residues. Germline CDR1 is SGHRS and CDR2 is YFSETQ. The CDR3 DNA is TGCGCCAGCAGCTCAGGACAGATACTCTATGGCTACACCTTC. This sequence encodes CASSSGQILYGYTF.

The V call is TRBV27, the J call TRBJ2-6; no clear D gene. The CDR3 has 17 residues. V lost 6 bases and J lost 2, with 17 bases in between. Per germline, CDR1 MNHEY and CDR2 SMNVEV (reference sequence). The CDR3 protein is CASSPQSRIPGANVLTF. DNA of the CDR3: TGTGCCAGCAGCCCCCAAAGCAGGATCCCTGGGGCCAACGTCCTGACTTTC.